This T cell receptor (beta chain) emerged from a study of T cells in Graves' hyperthyroidism and ophthalmopathy. Exclusion criteria comprised uncontrolled infection, other autoimmune disease, pregnancy or lactation. V was clipped by 3 bases and J by 11 bases, with 17 bases between them. The CDR3 loop spans 13 amino acids. In germline, CDR1 is SGDLS, CDR2 YYNGEE. It was RNA transcripts that yielded the amplified TCR beta CDR3 regions. First-round RT-PCR targeting the TCR CDR3 was performed with the HTBI primer set. TCRdb fed the multiplex PCR reads into MiXCR, producing one record per CDR3 protein. This table holds roughly 570,000 distinct CDR3 sequences, more than 45% found once.

Sequencing was performed on peripheral blood or thyroid tissue (not recorded which). V gene TRBV9 combines with J gene TRBJ1-1, with D possibly being TRBD1 (6 bases). The sequence was collected from an adult woman with Graves' disease, either hyperthyroidism or ophthalmopathy (not recorded which). CDR3 nucleotide sequence: TGTGCCAGCAGCGCCGGGGGGGCGACGGACGCTTTCTTT. Its translation is CASSAGGATDAFF. The complete variable domain, with remaining parts taken from reference TRBV9 and TRBJ1-1, reads DSGVTQTPKHLITATGQRVTLRCSPRSGDLSVYWYQQSLDQGLQFLIQYYNGEERAKGNILERFSAQQFPDLHSELNLSSLELGDSALYFCASSAGGATDAFFGQGTRLTVV.